This TCR beta chain was sequenced in a study of T cells in Graves' hyperthyroidism and ophthalmopathy. The table lists this clonotype with many counts. Trimming cost V 6 bases and J 5 bases; bases outside gene matches: 7. Looked up from germline, CDR1 is DFQATT and CDR2 is SNEGSKA (reference sequence). This CDR3 is 13 amino acids long. Researchers took RNA transcripts and amplified the TCR beta CDR3 regions from them. HTBI primers were employed in a first-round RT-PCR of the TCR CDR3. TCRdb used MiXCR to reprocess the multiplex PCR reads, holding one entry per CDR3 protein. Of 600,000 or so distinct CDR3 sequences in the sample, approximately 44% were seen once.

The chain uses TRBV20-1 and TRBJ2-5, with 9 bases lining up with TRBD1. This TCR came from a woman aged 18-30 years with Graves' hyperthyroidism. The sample was peripheral blood or thyroid tissue (not recorded which). CDR3 in amino acids: CSAWTGEVETQYF. The CDR3 nucleotides are TGCAGTGCGTGGACAGGGGAGGTCGAGACCCAGTACTTC.